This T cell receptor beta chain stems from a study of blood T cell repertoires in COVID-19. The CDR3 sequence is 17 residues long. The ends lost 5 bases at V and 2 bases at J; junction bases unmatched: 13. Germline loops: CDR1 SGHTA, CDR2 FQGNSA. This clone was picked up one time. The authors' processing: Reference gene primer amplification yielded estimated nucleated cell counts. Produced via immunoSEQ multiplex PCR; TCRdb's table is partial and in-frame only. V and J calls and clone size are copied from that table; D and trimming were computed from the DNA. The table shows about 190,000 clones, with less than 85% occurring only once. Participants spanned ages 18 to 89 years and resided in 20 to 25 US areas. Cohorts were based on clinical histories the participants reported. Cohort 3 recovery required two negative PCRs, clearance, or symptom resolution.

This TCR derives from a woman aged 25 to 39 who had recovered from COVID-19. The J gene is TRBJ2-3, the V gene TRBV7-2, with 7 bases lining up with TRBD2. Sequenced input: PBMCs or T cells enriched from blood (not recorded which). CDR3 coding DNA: TGTGCCAGCAGCCTTACCGGGACTAATTCCTACACAGATACGCAGTATTTT. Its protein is CASSLTGTNSYTDTQYF.